This T cell receptor (beta chain) was profiled in a study of blood T cells in healthy people across ages (dated by TCRdb to 2013 to 2016). The study in broad terms: In model experiments, template switching captured about one uniquely barcoded TCR beta cDNA molecule for every two T cells. Two additional independent replicas of 1 million unique cDNA reads from the same blood draw were analyzed for two donors (one aged 18 to 30 and one aged 80 or older). To track age-related changes in TCR beta repertoire diversity, the study relied on deep sequencing normalized with unique cDNA molecular identifiers. To avoid experimental bias, donors of different ages were spread randomly across the sequencing lanes. The donors were divided into four age groups: young (average around 16 years), middle-aged (approximately 39), aged (about 61) and long-lived (82). What the work shows at the level of the full study, not this receptor alone: Donor CMV infection status was unknown, potentially confounding age-related changes in expanded clonotypes. Estimates of total diversity based on one million sequenced T cells were regarded as lower bounds and as underestimates. Observed TCR beta diversity per million T cells fell roughly linearly with age, and a significant reduction was already apparent by age roughly 40. The long-lived group showed more naive CD4+ T cells, fewer expanded clones and increased TCR diversity than the aged group, suggesting age selection. A strong correlation was found between observed TCR beta diversity and the percentage of naive T cells measured by flow cytometry. Bulk unsorted PBMC profiling prevented conclusive comparison of naive and antigen-experienced compartments.

The CDR3, from cysteine to phenylalanine, totals 12 residues. The kept DNA is CDR3 alone, 36 bases in frame from the first base. CDR1 and CDR2 (LGHNA, YSLEER) derive from the germline V gene. V lost 11 bases and J lost 1 base; the stretch between them is 9 bases long. Notes on this clonotype: Its recognized antigen is unknown. The input lacks base qualities; no much larger clone sits a single base away.

Library preparation employed 5' RACE. The data were produced on an Illumina HiSeq 2500. A second PCR of roughly 6 to 12 cycles was performed with a sample-barcoded 5' primer and a J-beta primer mix. Each TCR beta cDNA molecule received a unique molecular identifier from a template-switch 5' adaptor carrying 12 random nucleotides. At least 3 million CDR3-containing paired-end reads were obtained from each sample. First-strand cDNA was synthesized from all RNA with the Mint cDNA synthesis kit, primed by a TRBC-specific oligonucleotide. After uracil-DNA glycosylase treatment, a first 18-cycle PCR used universal primers M1SS and BC2_uni_R on all cDNA. The authors' analysis ran thus. Each sample was normalized by randomly selecting 1 million high-quality reads, each carrying a distinct molecular identifier. Instead of being binned into consensus sequences, reads that shared molecular identifiers were thrown out. MiTCR, run with a Q25 quality threshold and the strictest error-elimination algorithm, handled CDR3 identification, clonotype clustering and error correction. Lower-bound total TCR beta diversity was estimated with a nonparametric unseen species model using Euler transformation. In TCRdb, the public reads were trimmed at Q25 with fastp and aligned with MiXCR, with productive beta chains retained. Records with the same CDR3 protein are collapsed into one entry carrying the most frequent genes and DNA. These V and J calls are TCRdb output, not the study's own analysis. The table for this sample lists 650,000 to 800,000 distinct CDR3 sequences; approximately 48% of them were counted only once. The ten largest make up about a fifth of the sample.

The donors were roughly 40 Caucasian individuals from Russia, aged 6 to 90 years, who were systemically healthy. Ten milliliters of peripheral blood were drawn from each donor into EDTA-treated Vacutainer tubes. Ficoll-Paque density-gradient centrifugation was used to isolate PBMCs, with at least 6.5 million obtained per sample. Trizol reagent was used to extract total RNA from the PBMCs, yielding at least 6 micrograms per sample. For every donor, an aliquot of PBMCs went through flow cytometry to measure the percentages of naive CD45RAhigh/CD27high T cells. The chain is assembled from TRBV4-3 and TRBJ2-1; TRBD2 is possibly the D segment (6 matching bases). This clonotype was obtained from a man in his 60s in good health. The sequenced material came from blood. The nucleotides read TGCGCCGACGGAGGGTCCTACAATGAGCAGTTCTTC. It translates as CADGGSYNEQFF.